The rows below give T cell receptor beta chains drawn from one sample of a study of T cells in Graves' hyperthyroidism and ophthalmopathy. In TCRdb, the multiplex PCR reads were re-called with MiXCR into one record per CDR3 protein. The sample contains 280,000 or so distinct CDR3 sequences, around a quarter of which appear only once. What was sequenced was blood. The receptor source for this set is a man between 35 and 55 years old with Graves' hyperthyroidism that later progressed to Graves' ophthalmopathy. Both conserved end residues are part of each CDR3. Each record gives: D gene, J gene, clone size, V gene, CDR3 DNA, CDR3 protein. The D gene is left open where the match is weak. Clone size is not always given. Where it is, it says once, few, many or a class for expanded clones.

D gene: .; J gene: TRBJ2-5; clone size: many; V gene: TRBV11-2; CDR3 DNA: TGTGCCAGCAGCTTAGATTTGGAGACCCAGTACTTC; CDR3 protein: CASSLDLETQYF
D gene: TRBD2; J gene: TRBJ2-5; clone size: many; V gene: TRBV5-1; CDR3 DNA: TGCGCCAGCAGCATGGGACTAGCGGCGTACCAAGAGACCCAGTACTTC; CDR3 protein: CASSMGLAAYQETQYF
D gene: TRBD1; J gene: TRBJ1-3; clone size: many; V gene: TRBV10-2; CDR3 DNA: TGCGCCAGCGGGACAGGGAATTTTGGAAACACCATATATTTT; CDR3 protein: CASGTGNFGNTIYF
D gene: TRBD1; J gene: TRBJ1-1; clone size: many; V gene: TRBV29-1; CDR3 DNA: TGCAGCGTCAATATCGGGACAGGTCTCGTGCGAGCTTTCTTT; CDR3 protein: CSVNIGTGLVRAFF
D gene: .; J gene: TRBJ1-2; clone size: many; V gene: TRBV6-5; CDR3 DNA: TGTGCCAGCAGTTACTTCGAAGCAGCTAACTATGGCTACACCTTC; CDR3 protein: CASSYFEAANYGYTF
D gene: .; J gene: TRBJ1-1; clone size: many; V gene: TRBV30; CDR3 DNA: TGTGCCTGGAAACCACAAGGGAACACTGAAGCTTTCTTT; CDR3 protein: CAWKPQGNTEAFF
D gene: .; J gene: TRBJ2-7; clone size: .; V gene: TRBV5-1; CDR3 DNA: TGCGCCAGCAGCACCCTAGGGGGGAGCCGCTCCTACGAGCAGTACTTC; CDR3 protein: CASSTLGGSRSYEQYF
D gene: .; J gene: TRBJ1-2; clone size: many; V gene: TRBV12-3/TRBV12-4; CDR3 DNA: TGTGCCAGCAGTTCCGGGGGGAGAGCCTACACCTTC; CDR3 protein: CASSSGGRAYTF
D gene: .; J gene: TRBJ1-2; clone size: many; V gene: TRBV29-1; CDR3 DNA: TGCAGCGTTGAAGACAGGAAGAGAGACTATGGCTACACCTTC; CDR3 protein: CSVEDRKRDYGYTF
D gene: .; J gene: TRBJ2-5; clone size: .; V gene: TRBV10-3; CDR3 DNA: TGTGCCACAAGACAGGTCCAAGAGACCCAGTACTTC; CDR3 protein: CATRQVQETQYF
D gene: .; J gene: TRBJ2-7; clone size: many; V gene: TRBV28; CDR3 DNA: TGTGCCAGCAGAACTACCTACGAGCAGTACTTC; CDR3 protein: CASRTTYEQYF
D gene: .; J gene: TRBJ2-7; clone size: many; V gene: TRBV6-1; CDR3 DNA: TGTGCCAGCAGTGAACCTAGGGGGATCTACGAGCAGTACTTC; CDR3 protein: CASSEPRGIYEQYF
D gene: .; J gene: TRBJ2-7; clone size: many; V gene: TRBV10-1; CDR3 DNA: TGCGCCAGCAGTGAGGGCAGGGGCTACGAGCAGTACTTC; CDR3 protein: CASSEGRGYEQYF
D gene: TRBD2; J gene: TRBJ2-5; clone size: .; V gene: TRBV27; CDR3 DNA: TGTGCCAGCGCTCCACTAGCGGGAATTGGGGAGACCCAGTACTTC; CDR3 protein: CASAPLAGIGETQYF
D gene: TRBD1; J gene: TRBJ1-1; clone size: few; V gene: TRBV28; CDR3 DNA: TGTGCCAGCAGTTTCGACAGGGAAGACACTGAAGCTTTCTTT; CDR3 protein: CASSFDREDTEAFF
D gene: .; J gene: TRBJ1-2; clone size: .; V gene: TRBV4-2; CDR3 DNA: TGTGCCAGCAGCCAAGGGACGGACCACTATGGCTACACCTTC; CDR3 protein: CASSQGTDHYGYTF
D gene: TRBD2; J gene: TRBJ2-2; clone size: many; V gene: TRBV6-5; CDR3 DNA: TGTGCCAGCAGGGTTAGCGGGAGGGGAACGGGGGAGCTGTTTTTT; CDR3 protein: CASRVSGRGTGELFF
D gene: .; J gene: TRBJ1-5; clone size: .; V gene: TRBV4-2; CDR3 DNA: TGTGCCAGCAGCCCGCGCGGAGCTCAGGGTCAGCCCCAGCATTTT; CDR3 protein: CASSPRGAQGQPQHF
D gene: TRBD2; J gene: TRBJ2-2; clone size: many; V gene: TRBV12-3/TRBV12-4; CDR3 DNA: TGTGCCAGCAGCCCTTCGGGACTAGGCGGCGGGGAGCTGTTTTTT; CDR3 protein: CASSPSGLGGGELFF
D gene: .; J gene: TRBJ2-5; clone size: many; V gene: TRBV10-1; CDR3 DNA: TGCGCCAGCAGTGAAAGGTCTAGCCTGTACCAAGAGACCCAGTACTTC; CDR3 protein: CASSERSSLYQETQYF
D gene: TRBD2; J gene: TRBJ2-7; clone size: .; V gene: TRBV2; CDR3 DNA: TGTGCCAGCAGTGAGGGACTAGCGGGATCCGAGCAGTACTTC; CDR3 protein: CASSEGLAGSEQYF
D gene: .; J gene: TRBJ2-6; clone size: many; V gene: TRBV19; CDR3 DNA: TGTGCCAGTAGTTTAGAGGGCCTTGGGGCCAACGTCCTGACTTTC; CDR3 protein: CASSLEGLGANVLTF
D gene: TRBD1; J gene: TRBJ2-5; clone size: .; V gene: TRBV6-5; CDR3 DNA: TGTGCCAGCAGTTACTCGAGGGACAGCCAAGAGACCCAGTACTTC; CDR3 protein: CASSYSRDSQETQYF
D gene: .; J gene: TRBJ2-7; clone size: many; V gene: TRBV9; CDR3 DNA: TGTGCCAGCAGCGTAGGACAGACCACCTACGAGCAGTACTTC; CDR3 protein: CASSVGQTTYEQYF
D gene: .; J gene: TRBJ2-6; clone size: many; V gene: TRBV19; CDR3 DNA: TGTGCCAGTAGTATGCGAGGGGCTGGGGCCAACGTCCTGACTTTC; CDR3 protein: CASSMRGAGANVLTF
D gene: TRBD1; J gene: TRBJ2-7; clone size: .; V gene: TRBV6-5; CDR3 DNA: TGTGCCAGCAGTTACAACAGGGGGGACCACGAGCAGTACTTC; CDR3 protein: CASSYNRGDHEQYF
D gene: TRBD1; J gene: TRBJ2-7; clone size: many; V gene: TRBV20-1; CDR3 DNA: TGCAGTGCTAGAGATCCCTACAGGGGGCAAAGGGAATACGAGCAGTACTTC; CDR3 protein: CSARDPYRGQREYEQYF
D gene: .; J gene: TRBJ2-7; clone size: many; V gene: TRBV27; CDR3 DNA: TGTGCCAGCAGCCCCCTCCCCCTGTCCGAGCAGTACTTC; CDR3 protein: CASSPLPLSEQYF
D gene: .; J gene: TRBJ2-7; clone size: many; V gene: TRBV5-1; CDR3 DNA: TGCGCCAGCAGCTTGTCAGGGGCCCTTGGTGAGCAGTACTTC; CDR3 protein: CASSLSGALGEQYF
D gene: .; J gene: TRBJ1-1; clone size: many; V gene: TRBV29-1; CDR3 DNA: TGCAGCGTTGCCAGGGCCAGGGACACTGAAGCTTTCTTT; CDR3 protein: CSVARARDTEAFF
D gene: TRBD1; J gene: TRBJ2-4; clone size: many; V gene: TRBV6-2/TRBV6-3; CDR3 DNA: TGTGCCAGCGAACACCGGGACAGGGGCATTCAGTACTTC; CDR3 protein: CASEHRDRGIQYF
D gene: .; J gene: TRBJ2-4; clone size: once; V gene: TRBV11-2; CDR3 DNA: TGTGCCAGCAGCTTAGCGGGAGTAGCGAACATTCAGTACTTC; CDR3 protein: CASSLAGVANIQYF
D gene: .; J gene: TRBJ1-1; clone size: many; V gene: TRBV12-3/TRBV12-4; CDR3 DNA: TGTGCCAGCAGTTTAGGCGGAAACCATGAAGCTTTCTTT; CDR3 protein: CASSLGGNHEAFF
D gene: .; J gene: TRBJ1-1; clone size: many; V gene: TRBV5-1; CDR3 DNA: TGCGCCAGCAGCTTGGGCCAGGGCTACACTGAAGCTTTCTTT; CDR3 protein: CASSLGQGYTEAFF
D gene: TRBD2; J gene: TRBJ2-7; clone size: .; V gene: TRBV28; CDR3 DNA: TGTGCCAGCAGTTCAGGGACTAGCGGGAGTGAATCCTACGAGCAGTACTTC; CDR3 protein: CASSSGTSGSESYEQYF
D gene: .; J gene: TRBJ1-3; clone size: many; V gene: TRBV28; CDR3 DNA: TGTGCCAGCAGTCAAGTAAACACCATATATTTT; CDR3 protein: CASSQVNTIYF
D gene: .; J gene: TRBJ1-1; clone size: .; V gene: TRBV2; CDR3 DNA: TGTGCCAGCAGTGAAGCTTGGGGGGCTGAAGCTTTCTTT; CDR3 protein: CASSEAWGAEAFF
D gene: .; J gene: TRBJ2-2; clone size: many; V gene: TRBV28; CDR3 DNA: TGTGCCAGCAGGGGCAGGGTTTCGAACACCGGGGAGCTGTTTTTT; CDR3 protein: CASRGRVSNTGELFF
D gene: TRBD1; J gene: TRBJ2-4; clone size: few; V gene: TRBV11-2; CDR3 DNA: TGTGCCAGCAGCTCCACGGCCGTACCAGGGGGCATTCAGTACTTC; CDR3 protein: CASSSTAVPGGIQYF
D gene: .; J gene: TRBJ2-7; clone size: many; V gene: TRBV28; CDR3 DNA: TGTGCCAGCAGCATGACAGATGTCGAGCAGTACTTC; CDR3 protein: CASSMTDVEQYF
D gene: .; J gene: TRBJ2-7; clone size: .; V gene: TRBV15; CDR3 DNA: TGTGCCACCAGCAGACCGGGACGGATATACGAGCAGTACTTC; CDR3 protein: CATSRPGRIYEQYF
D gene: TRBD1; J gene: TRBJ1-1; clone size: many; V gene: TRBV29-1; CDR3 DNA: TGCAGCGTTCAAGGACAGGCGAACACTGAAGCTTTCTTT; CDR3 protein: CSVQGQANTEAFF
D gene: .; J gene: TRBJ2-5; clone size: .; V gene: TRBV5-1; CDR3 DNA: TGCGCCAGCAGCCCAAGCCACGTCGAGACCCAGTACTTC; CDR3 protein: CASSPSHVETQYF
D gene: .; J gene: TRBJ1-1; clone size: .; V gene: TRBV11-2; CDR3 DNA: TGTGCCAGCACCCCCCACCCGGGGGGCGAAGCTTTCTTT; CDR3 protein: CASTPHPGGEAFF
D gene: .; J gene: TRBJ2-7; clone size: .; V gene: TRBV11-1; CDR3 DNA: TGTGCCAGCAGCTTACTACGGGCCTCCTACGAGCAGTACTTC; CDR3 protein: CASSLLRASYEQYF
D gene: TRBD1; J gene: TRBJ1-2; clone size: .; V gene: TRBV5-1; CDR3 DNA: TGCGCCAGCAGCGGGACAGTCTATGGCTACACCTTC; CDR3 protein: CASSGTVYGYTF
D gene: .; J gene: TRBJ2-7; clone size: many; V gene: TRBV5-1; CDR3 DNA: TGCGCCAGCAGCTTGGGGGGGAGCGTCCACGAGCAGTACTTC; CDR3 protein: CASSLGGSVHEQYF
D gene: TRBD1; J gene: TRBJ1-2; clone size: few; V gene: TRBV6-1; CDR3 DNA: TGTGCCAGCAACCAAGATGGGACAGGGCTCTATGGCTACACCTTC; CDR3 protein: CASNQDGTGLYGYTF
D gene: .; J gene: TRBJ2-7; clone size: many; V gene: TRBV24-1; CDR3 DNA: TGTGCCACCAGTGATAGCAGGGTTCGCCACGAGCAGTACTTC; CDR3 protein: CATSDSRVRHEQYF
D gene: .; J gene: TRBJ1-1; clone size: .; V gene: TRBV12-3/TRBV12-4; CDR3 DNA: TGTGCCAGCGGCCGGTTCACTGAAGCTTTCTTT; CDR3 protein: CASGRFTEAFF
D gene: .; J gene: TRBJ2-2; clone size: many; V gene: TRBV29-1; CDR3 DNA: TGCAGCGTTGGCGCGGTCGGGGAGCTGTTTTTT; CDR3 protein: CSVGAVGELFF
D gene: .; J gene: TRBJ1-1; clone size: many; V gene: TRBV7-2; CDR3 DNA: TGTGCCAGCAGCTTCGACAGCCCGCTTGAAGCTTTCTTT; CDR3 protein: CASSFDSPLEAFF